Each of the 24 T cell receptor beta chains below was sequenced from the same sample in a study of CD8+ T cells in alopecia areata. cDNA serving as the sequencing template came from extracted, reverse transcribed RNA. Clones were read by immunoSEQ multiplex PCR, and TCRdb kept only the in-frame ones, dropping some. Among about 140,000 clones, roughly 86% were seen once, and the ten largest hold under 15%. Stated treatment: oral pan-JAK inhibitor, 5-10 mg twice daily. The starting material was CD8+ T cells sorted from blood, obtained at week 4, from a patient treated with tofacitinib. Receptor source: a human donor with alopecia areata.

The V gene is TRBV7-6, the J gene TRBJ1-2, with 9 bases matching TRBD1. The germline gives CDR1 SGHVS, CDR2 FNYEAQ. The V and J ends lost 5 bases and 0 bases, in that order; junction bases with no gene match: 13. CDR3 length equals 18 residues. In DNA form, the CDR3 reads TGTGCCAGCAGCCCCTACGCGACAGGGGGAGAAGCTAACTATGGCTACACCTTC. Amino acid sequence: CASSPYATGGEANYGYTF.

The chain couples TRBV29-1 to TRBJ1-3; D remains unclear. CDR3 length: 12 residues. Germline-derived CDR1 and CDR2 are SQVTM and ANQGSEA. V lost 7 bases to trimming and J lost 0 bases, with 7 bases between them. CDR3 nucleotides: TGCAGCGGCCTAATCTCTGGAAACACCATATATTTT. Residues: CSGLISGNTIYF.

The genes are TRBV29-1 and TRBJ2-7; 8 positions agree with TRBD1. Trimming removed 1 base from V and 2 bases from J; junction bases left unmatched: 4. Germline lookup yields CDR1 SQVTM and CDR2 ANQGSEA. This CDR3 region has 14 residues. CDR3 DNA sequence: TGCAGCGTTGAAGCTGGACAGGGTACCTACGAGCAGTACTTC. This gives the protein CSVEAGQGTYEQYF.

The genes are TRBV11-2 and TRBJ1-5; perhaps TRBD1 as D (5 bases). CDR3 length: 15 amino acids. Trimming took 1 base from V and 2 from J, leaving 9 bases between them. In germline, CDR1 is SGHAT, CDR2 FQNNGV. CDR3 residues: CASSLGQGGNQPQHF. In DNA form, the CDR3 reads TGTGCCAGCAGCTTAGGGCAGGGAGGCAATCAGCCCCAGCATTTT. Looking up the rest from reference TRBV11-2 and TRBJ1-5 gives the full variable domain: EAGVAQSPRYKIIEKRQSVAFWCNPISGHATLYWYQQILGQGPKLLIQFQNNGVVDDSQLPKDRFSAERLKGVDSTLKIQPAKLEDSAVYLCASSLGQGGNQPQHFGDGTRLSIL.

V is TRBV10-3 and J is TRBJ2-1, with D perhaps matching TRBD2 (6 bases). Germline V CDR1 and CDR2: ENHRY, SYGVKD. The CDR3 consists of 14 residues. Trimming left V 10 bases short and J 5 bases short, with 18 bases between. The chain's CDR3 is CATNPEGSNNEQFF. Written as DNA, the CDR3 is TGTGCCACCAATCCGGAGGGCTCTAACAATGAGCAGTTCTTC.

The sample holds one count of this clone. CDR3 residues: CASSEAGGANEQFF. DNA of the CDR3: TGTGCCAGCAGTGAAGCAGGGGGCGCGAATGAGCAGTTCTTC. V and J are TRBV6-1 and TRBJ2-1, with 7 positions matching TRBD1. CDR1 MNHNS and CDR2 SASEGT come from the germline V gene. J was trimmed by 7 bases and V by 0 bases; bases with no gene match: 3. The CDR3 spans 14 residues.

Of note for this clone: This sample includes further DNA sequences coding for the same CDR3. The rearrangement links TRBV27 to TRBJ1-1; tentatively, D is TRBD1 (5 bases). The V and J ends lost 3 bases and 1 base respectively, with 6 bases between them. The CDR3 consists of 13 residues. CDR1 and CDR2 (germline): MNHEY, SMNVEV (reference sequence). The CDR3 DNA is TGTGCCAGCAGTTTGGGGGAGAACACTGAAGCTTTCTTT. Protein sequence: CASSLGENTEAFF.

The genes are TRBV29-1 and TRBJ2-7; 9 bases are a match to TRBD1. CDR3 length equals 14 residues. From germline, CDR1 is SQVTM and CDR2 ANQGSEA. The J segment lost 2 bases and the V segment lost 6 bases, leaving 8 bases of the junction unmatched. This chain's CDR3 is CSVLPTGGTYEQYF. The DNA for the CDR3 is TGCAGCGTCCTCCCCACAGGGGGCACCTACGAGCAGTACTTC.

This rearrangement joins TRBV11-2 to TRBJ2-7; D is possibly TRBD2 (5 bases). Germline lookup yields CDR1 SGHAT and CDR2 FQNNGV. The CDR3 totals 17 residues. The V and J ends lost 3 bases and 5 bases respectively, with 23 bases between them. The CDR3 sequence is CASSFSRRGHEFHEQYF. The DNA for the CDR3 is TGTGCCAGCAGCTTCTCGAGACGGGGTCACGAGTTCCACGAGCAGTACTTC.

This clone was picked up one time. This chain joins TRBV7-9 and TRBJ2-2; D remains unclear. The CDR3 is 14 residues long. The V end was cut by 4 bases, the J end by 0 bases, with 6 bases between. The germline V gene encodes CDR1 SEHNR and CDR2 FQNEAQ (reference sequence). The CDR3 protein is CASSSETNTGELFF. CDR3 in DNA: TGTGCCAGCAGCTCCGAGACGAACACCGGGGAGCTGTTTTTT.

This rearrangement joins TRBV7-6 to TRBJ2-1; a possible D gene is TRBD1 (5 bases). The CDR3 sequence is 15 residues long. In germline, CDR1 is SGHVS, CDR2 FNYEAQ. V was clipped by 5 bases and J by 4 bases, with 15 bases between them. The CDR3 here is CASSLTETGYNEQFF. The CDR3 nucleotides are TGTGCCAGCAGCCTGACAGAAACGGGTTACAATGAGCAGTTCTTC.

The chain carries TRBV5-1 and TRBJ2-1, with D possibly TRBD2 on 5 matching bases. Germline assignment: CDR1 SGHRS and CDR2 YFSETQ. The length of the CDR3 is 11 residues. V dropped 3 bases and J dropped 8 bases, with 6 bases sitting between them. For the CDR3, the DNA is TGCGCCAGCAGCTGGGGAGATGAGCAGTTCTTC. Its translation is CASSWGDEQFF. Together with reference TRBV5-1 and TRBJ2-1, the CDR3 gives the full variable domain: KAGVTQTPRYLIKTRGQQVTLSCSPISGHRSVSWYQQTPGQGLQFLFEYFSETQRNKGNFPGRFSGRQFSNSRSEMNVSTLELGDSALYLCASSWGDEQFFGPGTRLTVL.

J is TRBJ2-7 and V is TRBV30; 7 bases map to TRBD1. Germline V gives CDR1 GTSNPN, CDR2 SVGIG (reference sequence). V shed 2 bases and J 2 bases; nucleotides not matched to a gene: 3. The CDR3 covers 13 residues. CDR3 DNA sequence: TGTGCCTGGAGTCACAGGGGTCCCTACGAGCAGTACTTC. It is translated as CAWSHRGPYEQYF.

V is TRBV11-2 and J is TRBJ2-7; 10 bases map to TRBD1. V lost 1 base, J lost 9 bases, and 6 bases stayed unmatched. The V gene's germline CDR1 is SGHAT and CDR2 FQNNGV. This CDR3 region has 14 residues. CDR3 sequence (DNA): TGTGCCAGCAGCTTAGGACAGGGGGCAGGTGGGCAGTACTTC. Translated, it gives CASSLGQGAGGQYF.

The rearrangement uses TRBV13 and TRBJ2-7; 8 bases fit TRBD2. Per germline, CDR1 PRHDT and CDR2 FYEKMQ (reference sequence). V shed 3 bases and J 2 bases; nucleotides not matched to a gene: 6. The CDR3 is made up of 15 amino acids. CDR3 protein: CASSLGAGAPYEQYF. CDR3 bases: TGTGCCAGCAGCTTGGGAGCGGGAGCGCCCTACGAGCAGTACTTC.

Comments on this clone: Other nucleotide sequences in the sample specify the same CDR3. The chain has TRBV27 and TRBJ2-1, with no clear D. Trimming left V 2 bases short and J 6 bases short, with 2 bases between. Germline V gene sequence: CDR1 MNHEY, CDR2 SMNVEV (reference sequence). The CDR3 contains 11 residues. CDR3 DNA: TGTGCCAGCAGTTTACTCAATGAGCAGTTCTTC. Residues: CASSLLNEQFF.

V usage is TRBV7-8 and J usage is TRBJ1-1; D remains unclear. The CDR3 sequence is 13 residues long. V gave up 3 bases and J gave up 10 bases, with 15 bases separating them. The germline V gene encodes CDR1 SGHVS and CDR2 FQNEAQ. CDR3 region: CASSFTGVEGAFF. The DNA for the CDR3 is TGTGCCAGCAGCTTTACTGGGGTTGAGGGAGCTTTCTTT.

The chain links TRBV4-1 to TRBJ2-3, with TRBD1 identical over 8 bases. V lost 2 bases and J lost 3; bases outside the gene matches: 13. CDR3 length equals 18 residues. Germline V lookup: CDR1 MGHRA, CDR2 YSYEKL. The CDR3 DNA reads TGCGCCAGCAGCCAACAACAAATCGGACAGGGTGGTACAGATACGCAGTATTTT. Translating gives CASSQQQIGQGGTDTQYF.

V and J are TRBV5-6 and TRBJ2-1; D gene ambiguous. The CDR3 has 13 residues. The V gene lost 0 bases and the J gene lost 2 bases, with 3 bases spanning the gap. Looked up from germline, CDR1 is SGHDT and CDR2 is YYEEEE. The CDR3 loop is CASSLGAYNEQFF. Here the CDR3 DNA reads TGTGCCAGCAGCTTGGGGGCCTACAATGAGCAGTTCTTC.

V is TRBV4-2 and J is TRBJ2-3, with 7 bases aligning to TRBD1. The CDR3 runs 13 residues. Germline V gene data show CDR1 as LGHNA and CDR2 as YNFKEQ. The ends lost 0 bases at V and 11 bases at J; junction bases unmatched: 5. The CDR3 DNA follows: TGTGCCAGCAGCCAAGAGGGGACAGCCAAGCAGTATTTT. It codes for CASSQEGTAKQYF.

The J gene is TRBJ2-7, the V gene TRBV29-1; no clear D. CDR1 is SQVTM, CDR2 ANQGSEA, per germline. The germline V and J ends were trimmed by 0 bases and 3 bases, with 9 bases remaining between them. The CDR3 is made up of 13 amino acids. The CDR3 region has the DNA TGCAGCGTTGAAGAGGTTTTCCTCTACGAGCAGTACTTC. Translated, it gives CSVEEVFLYEQYF.

This clone has just one count. The chain recombines TRBV7-3 with TRBJ2-3; TRBD2 agrees at 10 bases. The CDR3 is made up of 15 amino acids. The V and J ends lost 5 bases and 2 bases, in that order; junction bases with no gene match: 4. Germline lookup yields CDR1 SGHTA and CDR2 FQGTGA. The CDR3 coding sequence is TGTGCCAGCAGCCTACTAGCGGGGACCACAGATACGCAGTATTTT. Its translation: CASSLLAGTTDTQYF.

This sequence joins TRBV7-9 and TRBJ2-6, with D perhaps assigned TRBD1 or TRBD2 (5 bases each). Per the germline V gene, CDR1 is SEHNR and CDR2 is FQNEAQ (reference sequence). V lost 5 bases, J lost 5 bases, and 16 bases lay in between. This CDR3 has 16 amino acids. Here the CDR3 DNA reads TGTGCCAGCAGCCGAGGGACCGAGACTTGGGCCAACGTCCTGACTTTC. It translates to CASSRGTETWANVLTF.

This clone has just a few counts. The CDR3 DNA is TGTGCCAGTAGTCTCCGGCGAGGGACAGGGGGCACAGATACGCAGTATTTT. This codes for CASSLRRGTGGTDTQYF. V gene TRBV19 combines with J gene TRBJ2-3, with 10 bases matching TRBD1. Germline CDR1 LNHDA, CDR2 SQIVND (reference sequence). Trimming took 5 bases from V and 1 from J; bases not matched to a gene: 9. CDR3 length: 17 amino acids.